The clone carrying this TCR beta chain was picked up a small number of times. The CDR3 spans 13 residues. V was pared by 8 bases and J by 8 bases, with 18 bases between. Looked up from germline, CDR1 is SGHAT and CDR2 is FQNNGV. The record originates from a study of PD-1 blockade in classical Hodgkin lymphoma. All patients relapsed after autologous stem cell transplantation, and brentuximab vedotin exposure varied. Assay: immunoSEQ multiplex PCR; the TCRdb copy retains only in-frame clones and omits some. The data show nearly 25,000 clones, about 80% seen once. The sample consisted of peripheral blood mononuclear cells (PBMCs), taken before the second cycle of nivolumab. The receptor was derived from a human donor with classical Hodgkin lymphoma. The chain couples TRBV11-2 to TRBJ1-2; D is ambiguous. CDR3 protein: CASSVTGDRGYTF. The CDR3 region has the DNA TGTGCCAGCTCCGTGACGGGTGATCGGGGCTACACCTTC.